This T cell receptor (beta chain) stems from a study of blood T cells in healthy people across ages. A sample-barcoded 5' primer and a J-beta primer mix were used in a second PCR of roughly 7 to 12 cycles. TCRdb recomputed calls from the 5' RACE reads with MiXCR, one row per CDR3 protein. The data contain hundreds of thousands of distinct CDR3 sequences, 56% of them singletons. The specimen was blood. The TCR comes from a man aged 35 to 55 in good health.

This CDR3 reads CSAREPGTVYGYTF. CDR3 nucleotide sequence: TGCAGTGCTAGAGAACCCGGGACAGTCTATGGCTACACCTTC. The chain couples TRBV20-1 to TRBJ1-2; 7 nucleotides align to TRBD1. This CDR3 contains 14 residues. CDR1 and CDR2 from the germline V gene are DFQATT and SNEGSKA (reference sequence). The V segment lost 0 bases and the J segment 4 bases; nucleotides outside the gene matches: 5.